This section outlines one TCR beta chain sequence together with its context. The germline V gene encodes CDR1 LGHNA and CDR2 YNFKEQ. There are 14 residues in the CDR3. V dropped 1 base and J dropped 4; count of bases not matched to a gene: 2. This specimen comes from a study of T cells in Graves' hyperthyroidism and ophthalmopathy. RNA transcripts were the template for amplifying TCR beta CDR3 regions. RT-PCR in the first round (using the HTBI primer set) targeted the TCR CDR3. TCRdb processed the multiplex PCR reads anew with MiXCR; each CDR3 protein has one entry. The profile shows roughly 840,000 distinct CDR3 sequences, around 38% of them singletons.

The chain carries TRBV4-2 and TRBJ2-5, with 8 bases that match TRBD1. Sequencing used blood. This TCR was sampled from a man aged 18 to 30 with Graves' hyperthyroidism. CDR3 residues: CASSQGDRRETQYF. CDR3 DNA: TGTGCCAGCAGCCAAGGGGACAGGAGAGAGACCCAGTACTTC.